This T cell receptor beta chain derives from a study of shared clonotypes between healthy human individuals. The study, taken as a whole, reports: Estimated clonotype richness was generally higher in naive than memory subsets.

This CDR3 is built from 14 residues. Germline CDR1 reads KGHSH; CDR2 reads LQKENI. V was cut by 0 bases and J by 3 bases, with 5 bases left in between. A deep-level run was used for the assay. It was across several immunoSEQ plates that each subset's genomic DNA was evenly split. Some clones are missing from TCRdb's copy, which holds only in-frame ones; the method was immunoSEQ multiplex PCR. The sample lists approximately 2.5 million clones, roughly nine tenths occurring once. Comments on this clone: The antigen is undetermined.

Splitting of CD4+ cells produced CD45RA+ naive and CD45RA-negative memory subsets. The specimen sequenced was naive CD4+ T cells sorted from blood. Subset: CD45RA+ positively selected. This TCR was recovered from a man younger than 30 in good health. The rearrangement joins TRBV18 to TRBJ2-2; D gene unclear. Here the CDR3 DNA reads TGTGCCAGCTCACCACCGGAATACACCGGGGAGCTGTTTTTT. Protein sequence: CASSPPEYTGELFF.